This entry concerns a single T cell receptor (beta chain). No antigen is known for it. The data derive from a study of T cell responses to AZD1222 COVID-19 vaccine. Only in-frame clones appear in the TCRdb table, and some are missing; sequencing was by immunoSEQ multiplex PCR. The sample lists approximately 130,000 clones; roughly 90% were seen once. Findings of the study overall: Just a handful of AZD1222 recipients were seropositive at baseline.

Germline-derived CDR1 and CDR2 are MNHEY and SMNVEV (reference sequence). J gave up 6 bases and V 3 bases, and 5 bases lay outside the gene matches. The CDR3 has 13 residues. The V and J genes are TRBV27 and TRBJ2-7; 7 bases are a match to TRBD1. The sequencing here drew on peripheral blood, taken 28 days after the second AZD1222 dose. This TCR derives from an adult who received the AZD1222 COVID-19 vaccine. The CDR3 sequence is CASSFGTGVEQYF. CDR3 bases: TGTGCCAGCAGTTTCGGAACAGGGGTCGAGCAGTACTTC.